This is a list of T cell receptor beta chains from one sample in a study of HIV-infected patients and healthy controls. TCRdb independently ran MiXCR on the 5' RACE reads; one entry per CDR3 protein. The sample lists roughly 70,000 distinct CDR3 sequences; about a sixth were seen once. Sequenced input: CD4+ T cells from blood. These receptors all come from a human donor in good health. Both conserved end residues are part of each CDR3. A D gene is named only where the DNA matches it firmly. Expanded clones get a size class; other rows say once, few or many, or leave the size out.

TRBJ1-4,TRBD1,TRBV12-3/TRBV12-4,many,CASSPGETGGEKLFF,TGTGCCAGCAGTCCAGGGGAGACAGGGGGTGAAAAACTGTTTTTT
TRBJ2-4,-,TRBV6-1,few,CASSFSASATGSKNIQYF,TGTGCCAGCAGTTTCTCAGCATCCGCCACAGGGAGCAAAAACATTCAGTACTTC
TRBJ2-1,-,TRBV5-1,-,CASSSQPGDNEQFF,TGCGCCAGCAGCTCCCAGCCCGGAGACAATGAGCAGTTCTTC
TRBJ1-3,-,TRBV6-6,few,CASSYIPFPGNTIYF,TGTGCCAGCAGTTACATACCCTTCCCGGGAAACACCATATATTTT
TRBJ2-5,-,TRBV18,few,CASSPVTGQETQYF,TGTGCCAGCTCACCAGTAACAGGGCAAGAGACCCAGTACTTC
TRBJ1-2,-,TRBV5-1,-,CASSLDRSNGYTF,TGCGCCAGCAGCTTGGACAGGAGCAATGGCTACACCTTC
TRBJ2-5,-,TRBV2,few,CASTARAETQYF,TGTGCCAGCACTGCGCGGGCAGAGACCCAGTACTTC
TRBJ1-5,TRBD1,TRBV7-2,-,CASSTGSNQPQHF,TGTGCCAGCTCGACAGGGAGCAATCAGCCCCAGCATTTT
TRBJ1-5,TRBD1,TRBV4-2,few,CASSQDDRDNQPQHF,TGTGCCAGCAGCCAAGACGACAGGGATAATCAGCCCCAGCATTTT
TRBJ2-1,TRBD2,TRBV3-1,-,CASSQTSGGEYNEQFF,TGTGCCAGCAGCCAGACTAGCGGGGGAGAATACAATGAGCAGTTCTTC
TRBJ1-5,-,TRBV19,-,CASSRWGRREQPQHF,TGTGCCAGTAGTAGGTGGGGACGAAGAGAACAGCCCCAGCATTTT
TRBJ2-2,TRBD1,TRBV7-8,-,CASSKRRGQGVVAGELFF,TGTGCCAGCAGCAAACGAAGGGGACAGGGTGTCGTTGCCGGGGAGCTGTTTTTT
TRBJ1-2,-,TRBV30,few,CAWTQRAIVVYGYTF,TGTGCCTGGACACAGAGGGCAATAGTAGTCTATGGCTACACCTTC
TRBJ2-3,-,TRBV18,many,CASSPDYTDTQYF,TGTGCCAGCTCACCGGATTACACAGATACGCAGTATTTT
TRBJ2-7,-,TRBV7-2,-,CASSFPVSVEQYF,TGTGCCAGCAGCTTTCCCGTCTCCGTCGAGCAGTACTTC
TRBJ2-1,TRBD2,TRBV11-3,few,CASSARTSGYNEQFF,TGTGCCAGCAGCGCCCGGACTAGCGGTTACAATGAGCAGTTCTTC
TRBJ1-5,-,TRBV3-1,many,CASSQDRAHQPQHF,TGTGCCAGCAGCCAAGACAGGGCCCATCAGCCCCAGCATTTT
TRBJ1-5,-,TRBV20-1,many,CSAGGPSKYQPQHF,TGCAGTGCAGGGGGTCCAAGTAAATATCAGCCCCAGCATTTT
TRBJ2-1,-,TRBV6-2/TRBV6-3,many,CASSYIRGQRPNEQFF,TGTGCCAGCAGTTACATCAGGGGTCAGAGGCCAAATGAGCAGTTCTTC
TRBJ2-7,TRBD1,TRBV7-2,many,CASSLDRVTYEQYF,TGTGCCAGCAGCTTGGACAGGGTAACTTACGAGCAGTACTTC
TRBJ1-1,-,TRBV6-6,few,CASIMSRGWTEAFF,TGTGCCAGCATCATGTCCAGGGGTTGGACTGAAGCTTTCTTT
TRBJ2-2,TRBD1,TRBV6-5,many,CASRRTGGTGELFF,TGTGCCAGCAGGCGGACAGGGGGCACCGGGGAGCTGTTTTTT
TRBJ1-4,TRBD1,TRBV27,-,CASSSRDRGQGKLFF,TGTGCCAGCAGTTCGAGGGACAGGGGGCAGGGGAAACTGTTTTTT
TRBJ1-5,TRBD1,TRBV13,few,CASSLGTGLGQPQHF,TGTGCCAGCAGCTTAGGGACAGGGTTGGGACAGCCCCAGCATTTT
TRBJ1-4,-,TRBV3-1,-,CASSQDRAEFATNEKLFF,TGTGCCAGCAGCCAAGATCGGGCAGAATTTGCAACTAATGAAAAACTGTTTTTT
TRBJ1-5,TRBD1,TRBV28,many,CASGRQGSGNQPQHF,TGTGCCAGCGGAAGACAGGGGAGTGGCAATCAGCCCCAGCATTTT
TRBJ1-2,-,TRBV14,-,CASSRDGRGYGYTF,TGTGCCAGCAGCCGAGACGGGAGAGGGTATGGCTACACCTTC
TRBJ2-2,-,TRBV6-2/TRBV6-3,-,CASSFRYTGELFF,TGTGCCAGCAGTTTTCGTTACACCGGGGAGCTGTTTTTT
TRBJ2-1,-,TRBV6-5,-,CASSYLGSSYNEQFF,TGTGCCAGCAGTTATCTAGGGAGCTCCTACAATGAGCAGTTCTTC
TRBJ1-1,-,TRBV2,-,CASSLHTNTEAFF,TGTGCCAGCAGTTTACATACGAACACTGAAGCTTTCTTT
TRBJ1-3,-,TRBV7-2,few,CASSLGGLNTIYF,TGTGCCAGCAGCTTGGGGGGCCTAAACACCATATATTTT
TRBJ1-1,-,TRBV29-1,-,CSVAAGEAFF,TGCAGCGTTGCAGCCGGGGAAGCTTTCTTT
TRBJ2-1,-,TRBV4-3,-,CASSQDPQAGEQFF,TGCGCCAGCAGCCAAGACCCACAGGCCGGTGAGCAGTTCTTC